This is a list of T cell receptor beta chains from one sample in a study of HIV-infected patients and healthy controls. TCRdb re-called the 5' RACE reads through MiXCR, storing one row per CDR3 protein. The table shows under 15,000 distinct CDR3 sequences, with less than 6.5% occurring only once. The sample was blood. These receptors came from an adult in good health. CDR3s include the opening cysteine and the closing phenylalanine or tryptophan. Each record gives: J gene, D gene, V gene, clone size, CDR3 protein, CDR3 DNA. A D gene is named only where the DNA matches it firmly. The size entry is marked missing in some rows and otherwise reads once, few, many or a size class.

j_gene: TRBJ2-5; d_gene: TRBD2; v_gene: TRBV2; abundance: many; CDR3aa: CASSRSSGGKKTQYF; CDR3nt: TGTGCCAGCAGTCGTTCTAGCGGGGGTAAGAAGACCCAGTACTTC
j_gene: TRBJ2-5; d_gene: TRBD2; v_gene: TRBV6-6; abundance: medium-sized; CDR3aa: CASRDPGRYQETQYF; CDR3nt: TGTGCCAGCAGAGATCCCGGGAGGTACCAAGAGACCCAGTACTTC
j_gene: TRBJ2-7; d_gene: TRBD1; v_gene: TRBV12-3/TRBV12-4; abundance: .; CDR3aa: CASSLGTGFEQYF; CDR3nt: TGTGCCAGCAGTTTGGGGACAGGGTTCGAGCAGTACTTC
j_gene: TRBJ2-3; d_gene: TRBD1; v_gene: TRBV6-1; abundance: few; CDR3aa: CASSEADRGTDTQYF; CDR3nt: TGTGCCAGCAGTGAGGCAGACAGGGGAACAGATACGCAGTATTTT
j_gene: TRBJ2-7; d_gene: TRBD2; v_gene: TRBV20-1; abundance: medium-sized; CDR3aa: CSARVVRASGGYEQYF; CDR3nt: TGCAGTGCTAGAGTGGTCAGGGCTAGCGGGGGCTACGAGCAGTACTTC
j_gene: TRBJ1-1; d_gene: .; v_gene: TRBV10-3; abundance: many; CDR3aa: CAISDLIMFPDNMNTEAFF; CDR3nt: TGTGCCATCAGTGACCTAATAATGTTCCCGGACAACATGAACACTGAAGCTTTCTTT
j_gene: TRBJ1-1; d_gene: .; v_gene: TRBV12-3/TRBV12-4; abundance: many; CDR3aa: CASSPPGYSSKGSTEAFF; CDR3nt: TGTGCCAGCAGTCCACCCGGTTATTCGTCGAAGGGGAGCACTGAAGCTTTCTTT
j_gene: TRBJ1-3; d_gene: .; v_gene: TRBV5-1; abundance: many; CDR3aa: CASSLEGHSVDTIYF; CDR3nt: TGCGCCAGCAGCTTGGAGGGACACTCCGTAGACACCATATATTTT
j_gene: TRBJ2-3; d_gene: .; v_gene: TRBV5-1; abundance: many; CDR3aa: CASSSPGPYTQYF; CDR3nt: TGCGCCAGCAGCTCGCCGGGACCTTATACGCAGTATTTT
j_gene: TRBJ2-7; d_gene: .; v_gene: TRBV12-5; abundance: many; CDR3aa: CASGPPSSYEQYF; CDR3nt: TGTGCTAGTGGCCCCCCAAGCTCCTACGAGCAGTACTTC
j_gene: TRBJ2-2; d_gene: TRBD1; v_gene: TRBV12-3/TRBV12-4; abundance: .; CDR3aa: CASSPGQGPTGELFF; CDR3nt: TGTGCCAGCAGTCCGGGACAGGGGCCCACCGGGGAGCTGTTTTTT
j_gene: TRBJ2-7; d_gene: .; v_gene: TRBV30; abundance: many; CDR3aa: CAWSRRAYEQYF; CDR3nt: TGTGCCTGGAGTAGAAGAGCCTACGAGCAGTACTTC
j_gene: TRBJ2-2; d_gene: .; v_gene: TRBV5-1; abundance: medium-sized; CDR3aa: CASSLDAQGYSTGELFF; CDR3nt: TGCGCCAGCAGCTTGGATGCACAGGGATATTCGACCGGGGAGCTGTTTTTT
j_gene: TRBJ2-5; d_gene: TRBD1; v_gene: TRBV6-5; abundance: many; CDR3aa: CASSYWDQEYRGRETQYF; CDR3nt: TGTGCCAGCAGTTACTGGGACCAAGAGTACAGGGGTCGAGAGACCCAGTACTTC
j_gene: TRBJ2-3; d_gene: TRBD2; v_gene: TRBV3-1; abundance: many; CDR3aa: CASSQDSGGSTDTQYF; CDR3nt: TGTGCCAGCAGCCAAGATAGCGGGGGCTCCACAGATACGCAGTATTTT
j_gene: TRBJ1-3; d_gene: TRBD1; v_gene: TRBV30; abundance: many; CDR3aa: CAWQTGVRNTIYF; CDR3nt: TGTGCCTGGCAGACAGGGGTTAGAAACACCATATATTTT
j_gene: TRBJ2-7; d_gene: .; v_gene: TRBV29-1; abundance: many; CDR3aa: CSVERGGLYF; CDR3nt: TGCAGCGTTGAACGTGGGGGCTTGTACTTC
j_gene: TRBJ1-2; d_gene: TRBD1; v_gene: TRBV20-1; abundance: many; CDR3aa: CSAAGTGTNYGYTF; CDR3nt: TGCAGTGCTGCCGGGACAGGGACGAACTATGGCTACACCTTC
j_gene: TRBJ1-4; d_gene: .; v_gene: TRBV21-1; abundance: .; CDR3aa: CASDRGSEKLFF; CDR3nt: TGTGCCAGCGACAGGGGGAGTGAAAAACTGTTTTTT
j_gene: TRBJ1-4; d_gene: TRBD1; v_gene: TRBV6-6; abundance: medium-sized; CDR3aa: CASSYRTGRTNEKLFF; CDR3nt: TGTGCCAGCAGTTACAGGACAGGACGAACTAATGAAAAACTGTTTTTT